This TCR beta chain was obtained from a study of CD8 T cells in ankylosing spondylitis. Study-wide points: Reportedly, disease-linked clones are significantly enriched in ankylosing spondylitis patients' matched synovial fluid.

Trimming at V came to 0 bases and at J to 0 bases, leaving 7 bases not matched to a gene. The germline gives CDR1 MGHRA, CDR2 YSYEKL. The CDR3 covers 19 residues. This clonotype has at least ten counts. Its specificity is not known. In making TCR beta libraries, quantitative 5'-RACE with molecular barcodes was used. MiXCR was run by TCRdb on the 5' RACE reads, yielding one entry per CDR3 protein. The sample carries under 300,000 distinct CDR3 sequences, 10% to 13% recorded once. This TCR was recovered from a male donor with ankylosing spondylitis or in good health (not recorded which). The genes are TRBV4-1 and TRBJ2-1; TRBD2 aligns across 11 bases. The sequencing sample was made of blood, either unsorted or a sorted T cell fraction (not recorded which). CDR3 region: CASSQDLLAGGSSYNEQFF. Written as DNA, the CDR3 is TGCGCCAGCAGCCAAGATTTGCTAGCGGGGGGTAGCTCCTACAATGAGCAGTTCTTC.